This T cell receptor (beta chain) was sequenced for a study of T and B cells in COVID-19 patients. Across the study: Recovered patients mostly had mild to moderate COVID-19 managed as outpatients. Notes on the study in general: In COVID-19 patients, T cell receptor beta variable and joining gene use was reportedly strongly skewed.

Multiplex PCR with BIOMED2 TRB-A/B primer pools amplified TRB rearrangements. In TCRdb, the multiplex PCR reads were re-called with MiXCR into one record per CDR3 protein. The data show roughly 7,000 distinct CDR3 sequences, 22% seen once. CDR3 length equals 13 residues. Losses at the gene ends were 6 bases for V and 4 bases for J; bases not matched to a gene: 6. Germline V gene sequence: CDR1 DFQATT, CDR2 SNEGSKA (reference sequence). On this clonotype itself: Its specificity is unknown.

Each TRB amplification used roughly 230-550 ng of genomic DNA from blood. The receptor's source is a human donor who had recovered from COVID-19. The J gene is TRBJ2-5, the V gene TRBV20-1, with 9 bases lining up with TRBD1. The sample was blood. The CDR3 nucleotides read TGCAGTGCCCCGGACAGGGGAGGAGAGACCCAGTACTTC. This translates into CSAPDRGGETQYF.